Included here is one T cell receptor (beta chain) sequence, with context. Its antigen is as yet unknown. Uncontrolled infections, other autoimmune diseases, pregnancy or lactation led to exclusion of patients. Template material for amplifying TCR beta CDR3 regions consisted of RNA transcripts. A set of HTBI primers served as the primers for a first-round RT-PCR of the TCR CDR3. TCRdb redid the calling of the multiplex PCR reads with MiXCR, one entry per CDR3 protein. The sample has 500,000 to 600,000 distinct CDR3 sequences, 40% to 55% seen once. These data come from a study of T cells in Graves' hyperthyroidism and ophthalmopathy. Findings and caveats of the study: Most thyroid clonotypes that were expanded above 0.001 also turned up in blood. Before onset, ophthalmopathy was predicted by the model a median approximately 6.5 months earlier. A 13 V-J model separated ophthalmopathy from stable hyperthyroidism.

The CDR3 totals 13 residues. V lost 5 bases to trimming and J lost 10 bases, with 14 bases between them. Germline V gives CDR1 MGHRA, CDR2 YSYEKL. The TCR sequence derives from an adult woman with Graves' disease, either hyperthyroidism or ophthalmopathy (not recorded which). The specimen was peripheral blood or thyroid tissue (not recorded which). This chain joins TRBV4-1 and TRBJ1-4, with D tentatively TRBD1 (5 bases). This CDR3 reads CASSRGPRGKLFF. The CDR3 DNA follows: TGCGCCAGCAGCAGAGGCCCAAGGGGAAAACTGTTTTTT.